This T cell receptor (beta chain) was sequenced in a study of T cell changes during pregnancy in multiple sclerosis. This clone has just one count. Here immunoSEQ multiplex PCR was the method, and the copy in TCRdb shows in-frame clones only, minus some. The sample lists 57,000 or so clones, around 90% occurring once. This CDR3 region has 16 residues. The germline V gene encodes CDR1 SGDLS and CDR2 YYNGEE. The ends lost 2 bases at V and 0 bases at J; junction bases unmatched: 4. The clonotype comes from a female donor with multiple sclerosis, enrolled in a pregnancy study. The J gene is TRBJ2-3, the V gene TRBV9, with 9 bases fitting TRBD2. This specimen was peripheral blood, taken in the first trimester of pregnancy. CDR3 region: CASSVGLAPSTDTQYF. CDR3 coding DNA: TGTGCCAGCAGCGTCGGACTAGCGCCTAGCACAGATACGCAGTATTTT. Full variable domain (missing parts from reference TRBV9 and TRBJ2-3): DSGVTQTPKHLITATGQRVTLRCSPRSGDLSVYWYQQSLDQGLQFLIQYYNGEERAKGNILERFSAQQFPDLHSELNLSSLELGDSALYFCASSVGLAPSTDTQYFGPGTRLTVL.